The 5 T cell receptor beta chains below were found in one sample sequenced in a study of cytomegalovirus exposure and HLA in healthy donors. PCR primers comprised 60 Vbeta and 13 Jbeta primers. Using immunoSEQ multiplex PCR, the repertoire was profiled, and TCRdb retains in-frame clones only, with some absent. The table shows 100,000 to 150,000 clones, with 10% to 13% occurring only once. Sequencing input: PBMCs. Receptors originate from a woman in her late teens or twenties in good health and CMV-seropositive.

This clone has more than one count but fewer than ten. The chain combines TRBV6-1 with TRBJ1-5; D perhaps matches TRBD1 (6 bases). From germline, CDR1 is MNHNS and CDR2 SASEGT. The CDR3 sequence is 14 residues long. V shed 6 bases and J shed 1 base, with 10 bases lying between them. CDR3 nucleotides: TGTGCCAGCAGACTACAGGGAAGCAATCAGCCCCAGCATTTT. Its protein product is CASRLQGSNQPQHF.

This clone was detected only a few times. J is TRBJ1-2 and V is TRBV5-6; tentatively, D is TRBD1 (5 bases). In germline, CDR1 is SGHDT, CDR2 YYEEEE. Deletions cut 1 base from V and 8 bases from J, with 12 bases between. CDR3 length equals 13 residues. This CDR3 reads CASSLPGLPGYTF. The CDR3 nucleotides are TGTGCCAGCAGCTTGCCGGGACTCCCCGGCTACACCTTC.

The V call is TRBV4-1, the J call TRBJ1-1, with D unclear. The V end was cut by 1 base, the J end by 0 bases, with 6 bases between. This CDR3 is built from 14 residues. Germline-derived CDR1 and CDR2 are MGHRA and YSYEKL. In DNA form, the CDR3 reads TGCGCCAGCAGCCAAGGACACCTGAACACTGAAGCTTTCTTT. Its protein is CASSQGHLNTEAFF.

The chain links TRBV6-5 to TRBJ1-5; 7 bases align to TRBD1. The CDR3 is made up of 14 amino acids. The germline gives CDR1 MNHEY, CDR2 SVGAGI. Trimming took 6 bases from V and 5 from J; bases not matched to a gene: 7. The CDR3: CASSPYRGDQPQHF. In DNA, the CDR3 is TGTGCCAGCAGCCCGTACAGGGGCGATCAGCCCCAGCATTTT.

There are a few counts of this clone. CDR3: CASSRGKARGYTF. The CDR3 nucleotides read TGTGCCAGCAGCAGGGGTAAGGCAAGAGGCTACACCTTC. The gene calls are TRBV25-1 and TRBJ1-2; a possible D gene is TRBD1 (6 bases). CDR1 and CDR2 (germline): MGHDK, SYGVNS. The CDR3 runs to 13 residues. Trimming took 6 bases from V and 8 from J, leaving 16 bases between them.